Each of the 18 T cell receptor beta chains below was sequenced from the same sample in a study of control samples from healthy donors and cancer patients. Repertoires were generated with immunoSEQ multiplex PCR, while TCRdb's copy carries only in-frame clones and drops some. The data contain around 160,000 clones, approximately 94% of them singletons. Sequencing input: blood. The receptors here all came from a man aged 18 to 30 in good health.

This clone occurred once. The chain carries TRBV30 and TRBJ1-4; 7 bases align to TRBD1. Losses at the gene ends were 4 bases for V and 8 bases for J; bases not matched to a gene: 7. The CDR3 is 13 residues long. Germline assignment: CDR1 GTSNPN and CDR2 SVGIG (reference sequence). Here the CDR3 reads CAWTGGNFEKLFF. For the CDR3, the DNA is TGTGCCTGGACAGGGGGGAATTTCGAAAAACTGTTTTTT.

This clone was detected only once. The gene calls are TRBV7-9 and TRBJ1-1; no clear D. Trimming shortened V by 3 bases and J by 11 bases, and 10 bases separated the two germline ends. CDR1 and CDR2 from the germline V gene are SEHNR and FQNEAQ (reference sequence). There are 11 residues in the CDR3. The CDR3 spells CASSFGVSAFF. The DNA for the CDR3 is TGTGCCAGCAGCTTTGGGGTGTCGGCTTTCTTT.

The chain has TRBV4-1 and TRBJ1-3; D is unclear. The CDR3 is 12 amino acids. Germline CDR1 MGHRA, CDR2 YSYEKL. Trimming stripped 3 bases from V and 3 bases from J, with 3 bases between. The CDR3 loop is CASSQIGNTIYF. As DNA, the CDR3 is TGCGCCAGCAGCCAGATTGGAAACACCATATATTTT.

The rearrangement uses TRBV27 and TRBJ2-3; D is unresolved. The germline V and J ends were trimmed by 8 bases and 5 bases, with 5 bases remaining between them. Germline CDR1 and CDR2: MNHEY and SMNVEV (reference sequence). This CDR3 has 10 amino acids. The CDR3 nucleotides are TGTGCCAGCGAAGGAGATACGCAGTATTTT. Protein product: CASEGDTQYF.

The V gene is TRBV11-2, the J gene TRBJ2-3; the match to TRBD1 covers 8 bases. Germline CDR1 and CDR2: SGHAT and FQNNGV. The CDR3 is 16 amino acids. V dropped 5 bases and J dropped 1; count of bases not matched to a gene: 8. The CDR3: CASSRLRTGRTDTQYF. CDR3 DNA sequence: TGTGCCAGCAGCCGTCTCCGGACAGGGCGCACAGATACGCAGTATTTT.

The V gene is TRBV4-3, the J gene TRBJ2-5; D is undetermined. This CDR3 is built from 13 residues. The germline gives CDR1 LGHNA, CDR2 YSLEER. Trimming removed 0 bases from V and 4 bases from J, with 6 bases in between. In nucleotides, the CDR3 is TGCGCCAGCAGCCAAGAGGGTTCAGAGACCCAGTACTTC. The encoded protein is CASSQEGSETQYF.

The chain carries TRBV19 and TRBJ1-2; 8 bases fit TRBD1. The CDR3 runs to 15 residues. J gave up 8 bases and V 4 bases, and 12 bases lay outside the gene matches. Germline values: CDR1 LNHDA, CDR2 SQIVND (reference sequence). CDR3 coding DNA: TGTGCCAGTAGTACCCAGGGGGCGCAAGGCGTCGGCTACACCTTC. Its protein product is CASSTQGAQGVGYTF.

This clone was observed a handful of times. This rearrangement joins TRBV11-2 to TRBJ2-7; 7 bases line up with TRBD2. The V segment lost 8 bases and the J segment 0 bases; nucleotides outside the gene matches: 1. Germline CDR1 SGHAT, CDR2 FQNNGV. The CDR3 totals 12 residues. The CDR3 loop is CASGGVSYEQYF. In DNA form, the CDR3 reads TGTGCCAGCGGGGGGGTCTCCTACGAGCAGTACTTC.

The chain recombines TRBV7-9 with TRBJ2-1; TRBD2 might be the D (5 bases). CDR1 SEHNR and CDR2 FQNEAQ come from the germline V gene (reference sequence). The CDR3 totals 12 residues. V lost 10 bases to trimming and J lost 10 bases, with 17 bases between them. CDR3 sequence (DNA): TGTGCCACTCCAACCCCCGCGGGCGAGCAGTTCTTC. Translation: CATPTPAGEQFF.

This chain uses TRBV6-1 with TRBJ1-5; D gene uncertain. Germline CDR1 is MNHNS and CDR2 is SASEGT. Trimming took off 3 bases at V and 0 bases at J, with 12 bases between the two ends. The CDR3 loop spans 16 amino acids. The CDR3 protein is CASSELRLNSNQPQHF. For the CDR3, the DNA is TGTGCCAGCAGTGAGTTAAGACTTAATAGCAATCAGCCCCAGCATTTT.

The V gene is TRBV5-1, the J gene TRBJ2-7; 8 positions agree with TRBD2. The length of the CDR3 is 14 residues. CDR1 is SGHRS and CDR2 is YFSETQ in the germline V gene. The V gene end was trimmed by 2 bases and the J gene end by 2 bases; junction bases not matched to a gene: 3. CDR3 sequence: CASSFGGAPYEQYF. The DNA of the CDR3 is TGCGCCAGCAGCTTCGGGGGGGCCCCCTACGAGCAGTACTTC.

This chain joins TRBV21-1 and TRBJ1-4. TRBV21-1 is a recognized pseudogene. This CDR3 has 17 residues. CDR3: CASSLQIATRCIEKLFF. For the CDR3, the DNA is TGTGCCAGCAGTTTGCAGATAGCTACAAGGTGCATAGAAAAACTGTTTTTT.

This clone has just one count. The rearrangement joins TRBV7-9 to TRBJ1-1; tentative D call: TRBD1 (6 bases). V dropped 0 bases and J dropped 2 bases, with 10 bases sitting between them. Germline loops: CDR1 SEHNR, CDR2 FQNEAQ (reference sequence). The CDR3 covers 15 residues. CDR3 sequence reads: CASSLAQGGNTEAFF. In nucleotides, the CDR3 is TGTGCCAGCAGCTTAGCACAGGGTGGAAACACTGAAGCTTTCTTT.

CDR3 sequence reads: CASSFNRNYEQYF. The CDR3 region has the DNA TGTGCCAGCAGTTTTAACAGAAACTACGAGCAGTACTTC. The rearrangement links TRBV28 to TRBJ2-7; no firm D call. This CDR3 contains 13 residues. CDR1 and CDR2 from the germline V gene are MDHEN and SYDVKM. V lost 3 bases to trimming and J lost 3 bases, with 9 bases between them.

CDR3 sequence: CASSQTSDRASFGWYGYTF. In DNA form, the CDR3 reads TGCGCCAGCAGCCAAACATCGGACAGGGCGTCATTCGGGTGGTATGGCTACACCTTC. The rearrangement links TRBV5-1 to TRBJ1-2; TRBD1 matches at 8 bases. Germline V gene sequence: CDR1 SGHRS, CDR2 YFSETQ. This CDR3 is built from 19 residues. V gave up 4 bases and J gave up 5 bases; unmatched junction bases: 22. The whole variable domain, filled in from reference TRBV5-1 and TRBJ1-2, reads KAGVTQTPRYLIKTRGQQVTLSCSPISGHRSVSWYQQTPGQGLQFLFEYFSETQRNKGNFPGRFSGRQFSNSRSEMNVSTLELGDSALYLCASSQTSDRASFGWYGYTFGSGTRLTVV.

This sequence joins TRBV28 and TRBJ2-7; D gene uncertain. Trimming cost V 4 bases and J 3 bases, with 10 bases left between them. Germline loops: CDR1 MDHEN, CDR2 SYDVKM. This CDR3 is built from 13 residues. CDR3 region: CASSSSIFYEQYF. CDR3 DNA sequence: TGTGCCAGCAGTTCGTCAATCTTCTACGAGCAGTACTTC.

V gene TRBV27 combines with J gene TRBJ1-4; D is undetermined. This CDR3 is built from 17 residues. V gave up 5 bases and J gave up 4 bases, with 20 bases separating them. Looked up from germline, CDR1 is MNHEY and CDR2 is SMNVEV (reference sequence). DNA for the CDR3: TGTGCCAGCAGTCCAACCCAAGGAAGGCCTGTTAATGAAAAACTGTTTTTT. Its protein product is CASSPTQGRPVNEKLFF.

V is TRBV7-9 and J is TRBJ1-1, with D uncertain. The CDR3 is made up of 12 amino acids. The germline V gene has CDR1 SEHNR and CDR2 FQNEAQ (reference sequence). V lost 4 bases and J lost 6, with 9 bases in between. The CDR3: CASSSAVAEAFF. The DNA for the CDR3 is TGTGCCAGCAGCTCCGCGGTGGCTGAAGCTTTCTTT.